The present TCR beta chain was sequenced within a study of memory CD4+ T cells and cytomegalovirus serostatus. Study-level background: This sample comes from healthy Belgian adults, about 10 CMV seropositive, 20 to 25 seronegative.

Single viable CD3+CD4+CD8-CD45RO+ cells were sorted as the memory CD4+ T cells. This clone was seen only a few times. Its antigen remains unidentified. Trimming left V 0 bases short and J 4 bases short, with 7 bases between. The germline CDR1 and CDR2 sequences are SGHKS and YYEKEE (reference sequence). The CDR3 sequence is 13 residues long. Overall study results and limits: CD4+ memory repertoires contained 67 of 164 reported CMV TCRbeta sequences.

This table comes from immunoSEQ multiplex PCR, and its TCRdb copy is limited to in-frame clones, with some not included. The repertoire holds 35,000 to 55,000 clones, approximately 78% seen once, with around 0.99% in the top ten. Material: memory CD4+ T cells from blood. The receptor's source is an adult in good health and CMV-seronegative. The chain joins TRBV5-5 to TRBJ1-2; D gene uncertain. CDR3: CASSLDSPYGYTF. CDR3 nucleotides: TGTGCCAGCAGCTTGGACAGCCCCTATGGCTACACCTTC. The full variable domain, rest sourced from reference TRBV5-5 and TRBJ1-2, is DAGVTQSPTHLIKTRGQQVTLRCSPISGHKSVSWYQQVLGQGPQFIFQYYEKEERGRGNFPDRFSARQFPNYSSELNVNALLLGDSALYLCASSLDSPYGYTFGSGTRLTVV.